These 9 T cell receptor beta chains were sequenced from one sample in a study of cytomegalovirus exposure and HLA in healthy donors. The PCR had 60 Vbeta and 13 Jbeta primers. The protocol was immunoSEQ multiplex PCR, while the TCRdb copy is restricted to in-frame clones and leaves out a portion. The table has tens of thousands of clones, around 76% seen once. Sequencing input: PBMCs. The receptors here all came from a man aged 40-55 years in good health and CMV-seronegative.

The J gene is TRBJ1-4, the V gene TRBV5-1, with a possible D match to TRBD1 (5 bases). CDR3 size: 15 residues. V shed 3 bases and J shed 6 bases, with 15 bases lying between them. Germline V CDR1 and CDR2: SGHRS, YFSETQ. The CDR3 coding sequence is TGCGCCAGCAGCTACGCGGGACCCGGGGATGAAAAACTGTTTTTT. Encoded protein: CASSYAGPGDEKLFF.

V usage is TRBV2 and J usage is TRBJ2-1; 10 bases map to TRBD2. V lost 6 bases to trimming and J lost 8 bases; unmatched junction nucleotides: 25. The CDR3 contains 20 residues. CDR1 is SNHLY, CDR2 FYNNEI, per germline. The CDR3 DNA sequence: TGTGCCAGCAGACGTGGGAGGGGAGCGGGAGGGGGGTGGGTACAAGATGAGCAGTTCTTC. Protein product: CASRRGRGAGGGWVQDEQFF.

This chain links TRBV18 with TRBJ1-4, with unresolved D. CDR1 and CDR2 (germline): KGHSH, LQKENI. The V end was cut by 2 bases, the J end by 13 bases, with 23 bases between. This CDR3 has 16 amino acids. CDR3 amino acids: CASSPESRGRYEGLFF. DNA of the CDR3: TGTGCCAGCTCACCAGAATCCAGAGGCCGATATGAGGGACTGTTTTTT.

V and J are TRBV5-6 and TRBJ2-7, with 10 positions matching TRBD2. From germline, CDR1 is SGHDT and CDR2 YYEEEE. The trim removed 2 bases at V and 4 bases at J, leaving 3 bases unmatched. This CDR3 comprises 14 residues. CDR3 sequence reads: CASSFLAGVYEQYF. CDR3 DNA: TGTGCCAGCAGCTTTCTAGCGGGAGTATACGAGCAGTACTTC.

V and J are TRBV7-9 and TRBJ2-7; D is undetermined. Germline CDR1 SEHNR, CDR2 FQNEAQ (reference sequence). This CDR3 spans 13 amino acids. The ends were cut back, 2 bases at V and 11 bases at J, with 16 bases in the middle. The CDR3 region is CASSLLLGFQEYF. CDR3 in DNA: TGTGCCAGCAGCTTATTATTAGGATTTCAGGAGTACTTC.

DNA of the CDR3: TGCAGCGTTGGGGACACTCCTAATGAAAAACTGTTTTTT. It codes for CSVGDTPNEKLFF. The chain couples TRBV29-1 to TRBJ1-4, with D maybe TRBD1 (6 bases). The CDR3 loop spans 13 amino acids. Germline loops: CDR1 SQVTM, CDR2 ANQGSEA. The germline V and J ends were trimmed by 4 bases and 3 bases, with 9 bases remaining between them.

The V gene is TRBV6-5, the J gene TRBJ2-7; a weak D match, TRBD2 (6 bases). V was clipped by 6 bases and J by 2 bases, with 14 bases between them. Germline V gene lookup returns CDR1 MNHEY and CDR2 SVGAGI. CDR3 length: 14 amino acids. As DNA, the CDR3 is TGTGCCAGCAGCCCTCCCTCGGGGGCCTACGAGCAGTACTTC. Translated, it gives CASSPPSGAYEQYF.

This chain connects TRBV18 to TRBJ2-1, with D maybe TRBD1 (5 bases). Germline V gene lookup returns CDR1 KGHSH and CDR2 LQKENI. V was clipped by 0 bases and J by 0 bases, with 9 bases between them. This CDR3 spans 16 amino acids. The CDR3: CASSPPGQSSYNEQFF. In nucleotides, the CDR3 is TGTGCCAGCTCACCACCGGGGCAGAGCTCCTACAATGAGCAGTTCTTC.

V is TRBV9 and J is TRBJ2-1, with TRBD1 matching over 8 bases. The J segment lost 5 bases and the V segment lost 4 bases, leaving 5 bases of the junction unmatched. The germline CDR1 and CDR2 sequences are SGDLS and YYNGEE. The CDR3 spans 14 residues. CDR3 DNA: TGTGCCAGCAGCATTGGACAGGGAAACAATGAGCAGTTCTTC. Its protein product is CASSIGQGNNEQFF.